The rows below give T cell receptor beta chains drawn from one sample of a study of naive and memory T cell subsets. TCRdb reprocessed the UMI-ligation and nested PCR reads with MiXCR, giving one entry per CDR3 protein. In the table there are some 30,000 distinct CDR3 sequences, roughly 20% of which are singletons. The sample was effector memory CD4+ T cells from blood. These receptors all stem from a human donor in good health. CDR3s include the opening cysteine and the closing phenylalanine or tryptophan. D genes are given only for firm matches.

cdr3_aa,j_call,v_call,d_call
CASSPPSLENTIYF,TRBJ1-3,TRBV3-1,NA
CSARVSTPRSSYEQYF,TRBJ2-7,TRBV20-1,NA
CASSGSNADTQYF,TRBJ2-3,TRBV9,NA
CASSPGTGTETQYF,TRBJ2-5,TRBV12-3/TRBV12-4,NA
CASSYQGNSNQPQHF,TRBJ1-5,TRBV28,NA
CSAPGQGDEKLFF,TRBJ1-4,TRBV20-1,TRBD1
CASSLGAGRSYNEQFF,TRBJ2-1,TRBV11-3,NA
CASSPSGGPTEAFF,TRBJ1-1,TRBV7-8,NA
CSVRTSASQETQYF,TRBJ2-5,TRBV29-1,TRBD2
CASRYLRETEAFF,TRBJ1-1,TRBV2,NA
CAWSVVGGHGEKLFF,TRBJ1-4,TRBV30,NA
CASQGLINSPLHF,TRBJ1-6,TRBV28,NA
CASSQQGRSEQFF,TRBJ2-1,TRBV10-1,NA
CASSFHSGMYEQYF,TRBJ2-7,TRBV12-3/TRBV12-4,TRBD2
CASSPPGRTDTQYF,TRBJ2-3,TRBV28,NA
CASRMAGINYGYTF,TRBJ1-2,TRBV28,NA
CASSFEGQGLYF,TRBJ2-3,TRBV5-1,NA
CASRTTTSNQPQHF,TRBJ1-5,TRBV2,NA
CASRRGGVYQPQHF,TRBJ1-5,TRBV28,NA
CASSKPVQETQYF,TRBJ2-5,TRBV7-2,NA
CASSPQDLLATGELSF,TRBJ2-2,TRBV4-1,NA
CASSWTPAAGNTIYF,TRBJ1-3,TRBV7-2,NA
CASSEALRSFPSYEQYF,TRBJ2-7,TRBV6-1,NA
CASSVTATNEKLFF,TRBJ1-4,TRBV6-5,NA
CASCSGGDYGYTF,TRBJ1-2,TRBV2,NA
CASSSNRDSYNEQFF,TRBJ2-1,TRBV6-5,NA
CASSTGTVTYEQYF,TRBJ2-7,TRBV7-2,NA
CASSFSAGGTDTQYF,TRBJ2-3,TRBV7-2,NA
CASSLAGPIPYF,TRBJ2-4,TRBV12-3/TRBV12-4,NA
CASSGENRGTVYGYTF,TRBJ1-2,TRBV6-1,TRBD1